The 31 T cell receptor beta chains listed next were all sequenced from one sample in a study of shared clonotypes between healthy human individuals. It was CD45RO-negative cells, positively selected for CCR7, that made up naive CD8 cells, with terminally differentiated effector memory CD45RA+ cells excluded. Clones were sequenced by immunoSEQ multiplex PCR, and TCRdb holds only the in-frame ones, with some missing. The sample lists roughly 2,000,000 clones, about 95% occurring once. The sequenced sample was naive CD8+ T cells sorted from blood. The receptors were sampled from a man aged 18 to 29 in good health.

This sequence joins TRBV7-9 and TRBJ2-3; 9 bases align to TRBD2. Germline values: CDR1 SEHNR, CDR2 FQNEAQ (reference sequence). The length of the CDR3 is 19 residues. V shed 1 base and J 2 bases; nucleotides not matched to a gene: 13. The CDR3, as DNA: TGTGCCAGCAGCTTAGTTCGGGGGACCGGGACTAGCCTCACAGATACGCAGTATTTT. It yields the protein CASSLVRGTGTSLTDTQYF.

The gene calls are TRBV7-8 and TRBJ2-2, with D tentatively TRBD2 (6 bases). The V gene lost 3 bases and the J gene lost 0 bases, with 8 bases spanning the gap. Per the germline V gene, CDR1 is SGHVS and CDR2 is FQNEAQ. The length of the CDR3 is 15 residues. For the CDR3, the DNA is TGTGCCAGCAGCTTGGGCGGGGCGAACACCGGGGAGCTGTTTTTT. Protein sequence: CASSLGGANTGELFF.

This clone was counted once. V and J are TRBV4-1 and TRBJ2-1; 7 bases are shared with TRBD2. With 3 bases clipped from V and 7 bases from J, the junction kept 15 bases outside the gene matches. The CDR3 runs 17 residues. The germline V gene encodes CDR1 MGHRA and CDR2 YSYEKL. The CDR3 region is CASSQRLFAGASNEQFF. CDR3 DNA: TGCGCCAGCAGCCAGAGGTTGTTTGCGGGAGCATCTAATGAGCAGTTCTTC.

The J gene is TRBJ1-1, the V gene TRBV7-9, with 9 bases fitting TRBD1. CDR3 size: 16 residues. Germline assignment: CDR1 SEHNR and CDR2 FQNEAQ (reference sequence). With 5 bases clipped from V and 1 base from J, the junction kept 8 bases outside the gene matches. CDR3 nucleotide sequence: TGTGCCAGCAGCAGAATAGGGACAGGGACGAACACTGAAGCTTTCTTT. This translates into CASSRIGTGTNTEAFF.

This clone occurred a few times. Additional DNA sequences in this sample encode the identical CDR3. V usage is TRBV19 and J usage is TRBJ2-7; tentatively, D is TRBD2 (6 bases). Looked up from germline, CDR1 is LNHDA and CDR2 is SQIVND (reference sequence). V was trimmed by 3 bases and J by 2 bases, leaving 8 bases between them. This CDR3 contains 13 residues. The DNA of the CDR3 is TGTGCCAGTAGTATGGGACTGACCTACGAGCAGTACTTC. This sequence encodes CASSMGLTYEQYF.

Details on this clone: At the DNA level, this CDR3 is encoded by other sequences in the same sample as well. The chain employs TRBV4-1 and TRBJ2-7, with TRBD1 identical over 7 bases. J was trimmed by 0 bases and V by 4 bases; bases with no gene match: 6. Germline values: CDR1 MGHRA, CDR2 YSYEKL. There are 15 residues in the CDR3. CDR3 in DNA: TGCGCCAGCAGCCCCAGGACAGGTGGCTCCTACGAGCAGTACTTC. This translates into CASSPRTGGSYEQYF.

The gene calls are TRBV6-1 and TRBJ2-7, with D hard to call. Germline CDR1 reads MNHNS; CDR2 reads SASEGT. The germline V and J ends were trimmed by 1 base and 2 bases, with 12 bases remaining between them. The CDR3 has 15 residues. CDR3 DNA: TGTGCCAGCAGTGAAGGGCTGGGCGCGACCTACGAGCAGTACTTC. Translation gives CASSEGLGATYEQYF.

CDR3 nucleotides: TGTGCCACCAGCAGAGATGAGGGCAGCCTGAACACTGAAGCTTTCTTT. Its translation is CATSRDEGSLNTEAFF. The J gene is TRBJ1-1, the V gene TRBV15; D call uncertain. This CDR3 is 16 amino acids long. Trimming cost V 0 bases and J 0 bases, with 11 bases left between them. CDR1 and CDR2 (germline): LNHNV, YYDKDF (reference sequence).

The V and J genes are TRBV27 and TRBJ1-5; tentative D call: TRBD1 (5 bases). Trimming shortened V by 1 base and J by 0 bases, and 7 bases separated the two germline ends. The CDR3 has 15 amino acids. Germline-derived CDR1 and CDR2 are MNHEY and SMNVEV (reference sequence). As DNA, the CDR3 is TGTGCCAGCAGTTTATATGGGGGTAGCAATCAGCCCCAGCATTTT. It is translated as CASSLYGGSNQPQHF.

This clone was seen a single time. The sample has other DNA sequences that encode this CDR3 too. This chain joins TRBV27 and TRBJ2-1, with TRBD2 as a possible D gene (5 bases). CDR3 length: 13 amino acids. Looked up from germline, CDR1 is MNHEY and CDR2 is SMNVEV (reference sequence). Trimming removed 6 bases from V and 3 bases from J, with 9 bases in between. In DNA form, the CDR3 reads TGTGCCAGCAGCCCGCGGGTCTACAATGAGCAGTTCTTC. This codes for CASSPRVYNEQFF.

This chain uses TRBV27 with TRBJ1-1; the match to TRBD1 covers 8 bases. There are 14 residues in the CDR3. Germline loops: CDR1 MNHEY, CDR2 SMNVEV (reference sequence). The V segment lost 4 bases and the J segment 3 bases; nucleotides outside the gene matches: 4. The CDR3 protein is CASSWAGGDTEAFF. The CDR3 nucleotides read TGTGCCAGCAGTTGGGCAGGGGGCGACACTGAAGCTTTCTTT.

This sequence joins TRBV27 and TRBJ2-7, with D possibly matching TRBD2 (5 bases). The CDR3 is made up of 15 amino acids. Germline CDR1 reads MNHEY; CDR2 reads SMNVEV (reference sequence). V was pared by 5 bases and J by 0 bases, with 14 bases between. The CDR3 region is CASSPTPGTSYEQYF. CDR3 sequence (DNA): TGTGCCAGCAGTCCTACCCCGGGAACCTCCTACGAGCAGTACTTC.

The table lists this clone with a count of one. The CDR3 sequence: CASSLEGEWRADTQYF. The CDR3 DNA reads as TGTGCCAGCAGCTTGGAGGGGGAGTGGCGGGCAGATACGCAGTATTTT. V gene TRBV5-6 combines with J gene TRBJ2-3; D might be TRBD1 (6 bases). CDR3 size: 16 residues. With 0 bases removed from V and 4 bases from J, the gap between germline ends came to 15 bases. The V gene's germline CDR1 is SGHDT and CDR2 YYEEEE.

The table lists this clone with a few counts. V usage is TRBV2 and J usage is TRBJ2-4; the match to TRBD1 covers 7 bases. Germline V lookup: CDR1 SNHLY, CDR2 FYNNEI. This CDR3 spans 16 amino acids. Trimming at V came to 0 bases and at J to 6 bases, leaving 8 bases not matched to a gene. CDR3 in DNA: TGTGCCAGCAGTGAAGCAAAAGGGGGCGAAATAAACATTCAGTACTTC. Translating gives CASSEAKGGEINIQYF.

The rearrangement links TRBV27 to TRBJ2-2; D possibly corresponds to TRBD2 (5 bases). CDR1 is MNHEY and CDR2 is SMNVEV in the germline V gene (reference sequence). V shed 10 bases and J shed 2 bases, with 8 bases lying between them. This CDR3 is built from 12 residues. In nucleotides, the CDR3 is TGTGCCATAACTAGTAACACCGGGGAGCTGTTTTTT. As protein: CAITSNTGELFF.

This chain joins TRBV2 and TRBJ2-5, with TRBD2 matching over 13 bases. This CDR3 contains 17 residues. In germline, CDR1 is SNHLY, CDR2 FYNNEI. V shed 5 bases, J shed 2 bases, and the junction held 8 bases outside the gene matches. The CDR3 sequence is CASSSTPGLAGQETQYF. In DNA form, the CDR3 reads TGTGCCAGCAGTAGCACCCCGGGACTAGCGGGGCAAGAGACCCAGTACTTC.

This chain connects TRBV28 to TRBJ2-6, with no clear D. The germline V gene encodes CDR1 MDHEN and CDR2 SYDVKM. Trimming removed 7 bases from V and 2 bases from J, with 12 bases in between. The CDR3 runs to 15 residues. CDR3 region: CASTPPGPGANVLTF. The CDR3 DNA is TGTGCCAGCACCCCCCCTGGACCTGGGGCCAACGTCCTGACTTTC.

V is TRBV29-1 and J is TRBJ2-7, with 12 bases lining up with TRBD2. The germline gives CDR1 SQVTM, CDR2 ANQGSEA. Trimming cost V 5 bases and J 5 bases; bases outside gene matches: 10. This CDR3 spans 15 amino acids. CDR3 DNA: TGCAGCGTTCGTCGACTAGCGGGAGTCCCTAACGAGCAGTACTTC. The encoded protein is CSVRRLAGVPNEQYF.

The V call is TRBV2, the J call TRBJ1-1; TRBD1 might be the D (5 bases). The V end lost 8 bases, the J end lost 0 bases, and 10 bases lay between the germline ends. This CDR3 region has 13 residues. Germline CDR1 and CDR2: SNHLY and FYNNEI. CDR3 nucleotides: TGTGCCAGCGGATGGGGGGTGAACACTGAAGCTTTCTTT. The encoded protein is CASGWGVNTEAFF.

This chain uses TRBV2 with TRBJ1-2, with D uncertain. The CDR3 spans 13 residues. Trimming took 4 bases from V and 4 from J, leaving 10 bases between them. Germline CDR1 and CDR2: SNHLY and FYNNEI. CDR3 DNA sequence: TGTGCCAGCAGTGTTACAGTTACCTATGGCTACACCTTC. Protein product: CASSVTVTYGYTF. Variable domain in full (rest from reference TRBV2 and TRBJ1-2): EPEVTQTPSHQVTQMGQEVILRCVPISNHLYFYWYRQILGQKVEFLVSFYNNEISEKSEIFDDQFSVERPDGSNFTLKIRSTKLEDSAMYFCASSVTVTYGYTFGSGTRLTVV.

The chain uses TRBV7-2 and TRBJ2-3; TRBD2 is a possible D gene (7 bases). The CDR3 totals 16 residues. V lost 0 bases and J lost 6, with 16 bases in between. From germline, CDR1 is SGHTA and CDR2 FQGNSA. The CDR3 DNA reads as TGTGCCAGCAGCTTAGCGGCACGGGGGGCCCCCGATACGCAGTATTTT. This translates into CASSLAARGAPDTQYF.

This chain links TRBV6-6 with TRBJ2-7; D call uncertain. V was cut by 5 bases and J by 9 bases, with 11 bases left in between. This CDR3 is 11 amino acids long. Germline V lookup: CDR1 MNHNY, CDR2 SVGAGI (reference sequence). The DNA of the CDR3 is TGTGCCAGCAGTCCCGGCTATGGGCAGTACTTC. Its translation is CASSPGYGQYF.

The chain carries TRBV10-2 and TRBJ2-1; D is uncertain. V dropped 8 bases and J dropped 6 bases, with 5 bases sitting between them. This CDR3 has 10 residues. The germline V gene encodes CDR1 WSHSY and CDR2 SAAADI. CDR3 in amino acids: CASSSNEQFF. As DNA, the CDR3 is TGCGCCAGCTCTTCCAATGAGCAGTTCTTC.

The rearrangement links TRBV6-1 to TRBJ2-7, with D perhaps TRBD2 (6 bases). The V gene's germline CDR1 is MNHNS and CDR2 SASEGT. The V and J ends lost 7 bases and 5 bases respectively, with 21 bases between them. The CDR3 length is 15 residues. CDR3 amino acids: CASTQEGGARNEQYF. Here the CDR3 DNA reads TGTGCCAGCACCCAGGAGGGCGGCGCTAGGAACGAGCAGTACTTC.

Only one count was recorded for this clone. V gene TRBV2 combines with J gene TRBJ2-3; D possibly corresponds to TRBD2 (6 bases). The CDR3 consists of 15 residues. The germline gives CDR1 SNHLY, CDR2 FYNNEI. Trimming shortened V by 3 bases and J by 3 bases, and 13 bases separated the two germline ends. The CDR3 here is CASSEAVAATDTQYF. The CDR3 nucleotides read TGTGCCAGCAGTGAGGCGGTAGCGGCGACAGATACGCAGTATTTT.

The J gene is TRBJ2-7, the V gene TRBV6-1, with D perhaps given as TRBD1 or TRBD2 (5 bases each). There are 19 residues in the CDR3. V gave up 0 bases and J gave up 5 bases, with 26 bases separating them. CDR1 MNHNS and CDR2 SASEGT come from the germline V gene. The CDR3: CASSEARYLLTGTRHEQYF. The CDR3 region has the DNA TGTGCCAGCAGTGAAGCCCGTTATCTCTTGACCGGGACGCGGCACGAGCAGTACTTC.

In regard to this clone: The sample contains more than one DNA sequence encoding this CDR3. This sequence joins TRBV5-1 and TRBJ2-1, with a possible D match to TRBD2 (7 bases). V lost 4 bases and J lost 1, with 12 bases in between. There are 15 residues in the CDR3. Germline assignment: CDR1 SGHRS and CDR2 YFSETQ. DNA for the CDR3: TGCGCCAGCAGCCTTAGGGGGGGTTCCTACAATGAGCAGTTCTTC. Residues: CASSLRGGSYNEQFF.

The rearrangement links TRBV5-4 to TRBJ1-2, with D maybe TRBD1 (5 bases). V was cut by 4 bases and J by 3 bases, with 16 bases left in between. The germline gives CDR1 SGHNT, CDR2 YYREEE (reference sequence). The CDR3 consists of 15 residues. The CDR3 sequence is CASSLVGRLDYGYTF. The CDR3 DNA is TGTGCCAGCAGCCTGGTGGGGCGTTTGGACTATGGCTACACCTTC.

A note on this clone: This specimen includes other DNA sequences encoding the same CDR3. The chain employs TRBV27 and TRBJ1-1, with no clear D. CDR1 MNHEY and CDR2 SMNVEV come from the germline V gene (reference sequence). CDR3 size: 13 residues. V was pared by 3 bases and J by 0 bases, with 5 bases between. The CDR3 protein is CASSLSMNTEAFF. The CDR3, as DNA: TGTGCCAGCAGTTTGTCTATGAACACTGAAGCTTTCTTT.

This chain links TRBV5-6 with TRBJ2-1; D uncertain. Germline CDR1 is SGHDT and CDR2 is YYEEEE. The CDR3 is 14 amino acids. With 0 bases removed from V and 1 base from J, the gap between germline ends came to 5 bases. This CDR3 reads CASSLEVSYNEQFF. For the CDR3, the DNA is TGTGCCAGCAGCTTGGAAGTTTCCTACAATGAGCAGTTCTTC.

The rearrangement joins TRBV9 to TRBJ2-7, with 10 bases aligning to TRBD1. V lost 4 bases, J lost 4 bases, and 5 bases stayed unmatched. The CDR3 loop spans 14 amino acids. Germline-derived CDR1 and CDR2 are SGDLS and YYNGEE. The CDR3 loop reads CASSSGDRGYEQYF. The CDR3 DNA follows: TGTGCCAGCAGCAGTGGGGACAGGGGTTACGAGCAGTACTTC. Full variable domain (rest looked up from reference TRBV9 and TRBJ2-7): DSGVTQTPKHLITATGQRVTLRCSPRSGDLSVYWYQQSLDQGLQFLIQYYNGEERAKGNILERFSAQQFPDLHSELNLSSLELGDSALYFCASSSGDRGYEQYFGPGTRLTVT.